A single sample is the source of the 27 T cell receptor beta chains below, sequenced in a study of tumor-infiltrating lymphocytes in primary liver carcinoma. RNA isolated from unsorted whole blood supplied the blood RNA, with germline DNA also extracted. Priming with a constant-region primer yielded TCR beta cDNA from around 0.45 ug total RNA. What produced the TCR beta libraries was three nested multiplex PCR rounds using slightly modified ARM-PCR. In the first two PCR rounds, TRBV1-TRBV30 forward primers were paired with a C-beta reverse primer, and each round lasted about 10 cycles. From the multiplex PCR reads, TCRdb called clonotypes with MiXCR, one entry per CDR3 protein. Among about 300,000 distinct CDR3 sequences listed, roughly two thirds were seen once. Sequenced: peripheral blood. The receptors were sampled from a man in his forties with primary liver carcinoma and hepatitis B virus infection.

The J gene is TRBJ2-7, the V gene TRBV14; 12 positions match TRBD1. Germline values: CDR1 SGHDN, CDR2 FVKESK. CDR3 length: 16 amino acids. Unmatched junction bases numbered 5, after V lost 1 base and J lost 4 bases. The CDR3 region is CASSQGGQGARYEQYF. Written as DNA, the CDR3 is TGTGCCAGCAGCCAAGGGGGACAGGGGGCGAGGTACGAGCAGTACTTC.

This clonotype occurred once. The rearrangement links TRBV6-1 to TRBJ1-6; no definite D call. Per the germline V gene, CDR1 is MNHNS and CDR2 is SASEGT. The CDR3 runs 15 residues. The V gene lost 4 bases and the J gene lost 9 bases, with 16 bases spanning the gap. CDR3 sequence: CASSGTANWGSPLHF. The DNA for the CDR3 is TGTGCCAGCAGTGGAACGGCCAATTGGGGTTCACCCCTCCACTTT.

Points on this clonotype: This CDR3 is missing its conserved last phenylalanine or tryptophan, likely due to a read error. The J gene is TRBJ2-7, the V gene TRBV5-1; unclear D gene. The CDR3 contains 15 residues. Between the trimmed V and J ends, which lost 0 bases and 0 bases, there was a span of 10 bases. Per the germline V gene, CDR1 is SGHRS and CDR2 is YFSETQ. For the CDR3, the DNA is TGCGCCAGCAGCTTGGAAGGGCCGAGCTCCTACGAGCAGTACCTC. Its protein product is CASSLEGPSSYEQYL.

This clonotype has a handful of counts. The chain has TRBV28 and TRBJ2-5; no clear D gene. V lost 5 bases to trimming and J lost 5 bases, with 18 bases between them. The CDR3 covers 15 residues. Germline CDR1 and CDR2: MDHEN and SYDVKM. CDR3 sequence reads: CASSNLVTGRETQYF. CDR3 DNA sequence: TGTGCCAGCAGTAATCTAGTAACCGGCCGGGAGACCCAGTACTTC.

The V gene is TRBV20-1, the J gene TRBJ1-5; TRBD1 is a possible D gene (5 bases). Germline CDR1 DFQATT, CDR2 SNEGSKA (reference sequence). The CDR3 is 14 residues long. With 1 base removed from V and 2 bases from J, the gap between germline ends came to 9 bases. DNA for the CDR3: TGCAGTGCTAGAGTCATAGGGGGCAATCAGCCCCAGCATTTT. Translation: CSARVIGGNQPQHF.

Worth noting for this clonotype: Without the conserved terminal phenylalanine or tryptophan, this CDR3 likely stems from a read error. V gene TRBV29-1 combines with J gene TRBJ2-7; either TRBD1 or TRBD2 may supply D (5 bases each). The length of the CDR3 is 14 residues. CDR1 and CDR2 from the germline V gene are SQVTM and ANQGSEA. CDR3 nucleotides: TGCAGCGTTGGGGTTGGGGGTCTTTCCTACGACCAGTACTCC. Its translation is CSVGVGGLSYDQYS.

This clonotype came up once. A much larger clone differs by one base, so this may be a read error. The chain has TRBV4-3 and TRBJ1-2; D gene ambiguous. The CDR3 is made up of 13 amino acids. Germline V CDR1 and CDR2: LGHNA, YSLEER. Trimming removed 1 base from V and 8 bases from J, with 11 bases in between. CDR3 in DNA: TGCGCCAGCAGCCAAGGATCGGGTGCGGGCTACACCTTC. The encoded protein is CASSQGSGAGYTF.

This clonotype showed up just a few times. V usage is TRBV28 and J usage is TRBJ1-2; 7 bases are shared with TRBD1. The CDR3 totals 12 residues. Germline V CDR1 and CDR2: MDHEN, SYDVKM. V gave up 7 bases and J gave up 7 bases; unmatched junction bases: 6. CDR3 region: CASMTGSGGYTF. Here the CDR3 DNA reads TGTGCCAGCATGACAGGGAGCGGTGGCTACACCTTC.

The V gene is TRBV11-1, the J gene TRBJ2-4; 13 bases align to TRBD2. The trim removed 4 bases at V and 16 bases at J, leaving 19 bases unmatched. The CDR3 loop spans 17 amino acids. CDR1 SGHAT and CDR2 FQDESV come from the germline V gene (reference sequence). This CDR3 is CASSSPGTSGTKNILYF. The CDR3, as DNA: TGTGCCAGCAGCTCTCCCGGGACTAGCGGGACCAAAAACATTCTCTACTTC.

This clonotype has a handful of counts. This chain connects TRBV6-2 or TRBV6-3 to TRBJ2-7, with 8 nucleotides matching TRBD1. This CDR3 is 14 amino acids long. Germline assignment: CDR1 MNHEY and CDR2 SVGEGT. V gave up 3 bases and J gave up 4 bases; unmatched junction bases: 5. As DNA, the CDR3 is TGTGCCAGCAGTTATTCGGGACAGGAATACGAGCAGTACTTC. Protein: CASSYSGQEYEQYF.

Concerning this clonotype itself: A single base separates this from a much larger clone, so it may be a read error. The chain recombines TRBV29-1 with TRBJ2-1; D ambiguous. Germline V gene lookup returns CDR1 SQVTM and CDR2 ANQGSEA. V lost 2 bases, J lost 11 bases, and 10 bases lay in between. The CDR3 length is 11 residues. The CDR3 loop is CSVEQGNKQFF. The CDR3, as DNA: TGCAGCGTTGAACAAGGAAATAAGCAGTTCTTC.

This clonotype showed up many times. This sequence joins TRBV12-3 or TRBV12-4 and TRBJ1-1, with 7 bases identical to TRBD1. CDR3 length equals 15 residues. The V and J ends lost 2 bases and 4 bases, in that order; junction bases with no gene match: 7. The CDR3: CASSLLTGAATEAFF. The CDR3 DNA reads as TGTGCCAGCAGTTTATTAACAGGGGCGGCCACTGAAGCTTTCTTT.

With respect to this clonotype: With a much larger clone just one base away, this may be a read error. This chain uses TRBV5-4 with TRBJ2-5; D may be TRBD1 or TRBD2 (5 bases each). The CDR3 consists of 13 residues. Trimming took 4 bases from V and 0 from J, leaving 7 bases between them. The germline V gene has CDR1 SGHNT and CDR2 YYREEE (reference sequence). CDR3 bases: TGTGCCAGCAGCAGGGGACACCAAGAGACCCAGTACTTC. Protein sequence: CASSRGHQETQYF. Filled out from reference TRBV5-4 and TRBJ2-5, the complete variable domain reads ETGVTQSPTHLIKTRGQQVTLRCSSQSGHNTVSWYQQALGQGPQFIFQYYREEENGRGNFPPRFSGLQFPNYSSELNVNALELDDSALYLCASSRGHQETQYFGPGTRLLVL.

Concerning this clonotype: Relative to the germline gene, one junction end is altered; a read error may explain this. The chain is built from TRBV12-3 or TRBV12-4 and TRBJ1-2; TRBD1 matches 7 bases. The CDR3 extends over 14 amino acids. The CDR3 DNA reads TGTGCCAGCAGAGCGGACAGGATGAAAAATGGCTACGCCTTC. Residues: CASRADRMKNGYAF.

Turning to this clonotype: This may stem from a read error, because a much larger clone lies one nucleotide away. This chain links TRBV6-1 with TRBJ2-7; D is unresolved. CDR1 MNHNS and CDR2 SASEGT come from the germline V gene. The CDR3 extends over 14 amino acids. CDR3 sequence: CANSAFGVSYEQYF. The CDR3 DNA follows: TGTGCCAACAGTGCTTTTGGGGTTTCCTACGAGCAGTACTTC.

Comment on this clonotype: The junction and the germline gene differ at one end; a read error may be behind it. This sequence joins TRBV6-6 and TRBJ2-3, with 9 bases identical to TRBD2. The germline gives CDR1 MNHNY, CDR2 SVGAGI (reference sequence). The CDR3 is 16 amino acids. The CDR3 is CASSYKREDRADTQYF. CDR3 DNA: TGTGCCAGTAGTTATAAGCGGGAGGATCGGGCTGATACGCAGTATTTT.

As concerns this clonotype: The junction shows a germline mismatch at one end, possibly a read error. The J gene is TRBJ1-2, the V gene TRBV9; no definite D call. CDR3 length equals 14 residues. The germline V gene has CDR1 SGDLS and CDR2 YYNGEE. CDR3 amino acids: CASSVMEDNYGYTF. The CDR3, as DNA: TGTGCTAGCAGCGTTATGGAGGATAACTATGGCTACACCTTC.

To note about this clonotype: A clone one base away is much larger, so this may be a read error. Here the CDR3 reads CAISDGRGNQPQHF. CDR3 DNA: TGCGCCATCAGTGACGGGCGGGGGAATCAGCCCCAGCATTTT. The V and J genes are TRBV10-2 and TRBJ1-5; possibly TRBD1 for D (5 bases). CDR3 length equals 14 residues. CDR1 is WSHSY and CDR2 is SAAADI in the germline V gene.

As for this clonotype: One end of the junction does not line up with germline, which may come from a read error. The chain joins TRBV7-9 to TRBJ2-7; 7 bases agree with TRBD1. CDR3 size: 14 residues. CDR1 SEHNR and CDR2 FQNEAQ come from the germline V gene (reference sequence). CDR3 nucleotides: TGTACCAGCAGCCCGACAGGGTCCAGCTACGAGGAGTACTTC. Encoded protein: CTSSPTGSSYEEYF.

This clonotype was seen at least ten times. The chain uses TRBV4-1 and TRBJ2-3, with D tentatively TRBD1 or TRBD2 (7 bases each). This CDR3 region has 15 residues. Per germline, CDR1 MGHRA and CDR2 YSYEKL. V was pared by 1 base and J by 5 bases, with 13 bases between. The CDR3 coding sequence is TGCGCCAGCAGCCAAGTATCAGGGGGGGGAGATACGCAGTATTTT. Translating gives CASSQVSGGGDTQYF.

With respect to this clonotype: Because the CDR3 is missing its conserved closing phenylalanine or tryptophan, this is likely a read error. The chain employs TRBV14 and TRBJ2-3; TRBD1 might be the D (6 bases). The ends were cut back, 5 bases at V and 11 bases at J, with 11 bases in the middle. The germline gives CDR1 SGHDN, CDR2 FVKESK. This CDR3 is built from 11 residues. CDR3 in DNA: TGTGCCAGCAGCGCAAGACAGGAGCAGTATTTG. Translation: CASSARQEQYL.

A note on this clonotype: A much larger clone differs by one base, so this may be a read error. The rearrangement links TRBV6-1 to TRBJ2-2; TRBD2 matches 9 bases. In germline, CDR1 is MNHNS, CDR2 SASEGT. J gave up 5 bases and V 8 bases, and 12 bases lay outside the gene matches. This CDR3 spans 16 amino acids. For the CDR3, the DNA is TGTGCCAGCGGTCCCCGGGGTAGCGGGAGAACCGGGGAGCTGTTTTTT. Its protein is CASGPRGSGRTGELFF.

This chain links TRBV19 with TRBJ2-5; tentative D call: TRBD1 (6 bases). The CDR3 sequence is 13 residues long. Trimming removed 5 bases at V and 5 bases at J, with 12 bases between. CDR1 is LNHDA, CDR2 SQIVND, per germline (reference sequence). DNA for the CDR3: TGTGCCAGTAGTGGTGGGGGCGGGGAGACCCAGTACTTC. Protein: CASSGGGGETQYF. Filled out from reference TRBV19 and TRBJ2-5, the complete variable domain reads DGGITQSPKYLFRKEGQNVTLSCEQNLNHDAMYWYRQDPGQGLRLIYYSQIVNDFQKGDIAEGYSVSREKKESFPLTVTSAQKNPTAFYLCASSGGGGETQYFGPGTRLLVL.

This clonotype was seen only once. With a much larger clone just one base away, this may be a read error. V is TRBV12-3 or TRBV12-4 and J is TRBJ2-5; perhaps TRBD1 as D (6 bases). CDR3 size: 14 residues. Trimming took 6 bases from V and 3 from J, leaving 14 bases between them. CDR3 amino acids: CASSEQGSEETQYF. The CDR3, as DNA: TGTGCCAGCAGCGAACAGGGAAGTGAAGAGACCCAGTACTTC.

On this clonotype itself: Just one base apart from a much larger clone, this may be a read error. The genes are TRBV14 and TRBJ2-1; D ambiguous. The CDR3 has 15 residues. V dropped 4 bases and J dropped 6 bases, with 16 bases sitting between them. CDR1 and CDR2 (germline): SGHDN, FVKESK. The CDR3 protein is CASSPIGSFCNEQFF. CDR3 nucleotides: TGTGCCAGCAGCCCTATCGGGTCTTTCTGCAATGAGCAGTTCTTC.

A note on this clonotype: A much larger clonotype is one base distant, so this may be a read error. The chain is built from TRBV10-3 and TRBJ2-1; possibly TRBD2 for D (6 bases). This CDR3 has 17 residues. Germline lookup yields CDR1 ENHRY and CDR2 SYGVKD. CDR3 protein: CAISESASASSYNEQLF. CDR3 sequence (DNA): TGTGCCATCAGTGAGTCGGCTAGCGCGAGCTCCTACAATGAGCAGCTCTTC.

In the case of this clonotype: Since the CDR3 does not end with the conserved phenylalanine or tryptophan, this likely comes from a read error. J is TRBJ2-7 and V is TRBV6-5, with D possibly matching TRBD2 (6 bases). This CDR3 region has 12 residues. V lost 10 bases, J lost 3 bases, and 13 bases lay in between. Per germline, CDR1 MNHEY and CDR2 SVGAGI. The CDR3 protein is CANRRGSYEQYI. CDR3 in DNA: TGTGCCAACAGGCGGGGTAGCTACGAGCAGTACATC.